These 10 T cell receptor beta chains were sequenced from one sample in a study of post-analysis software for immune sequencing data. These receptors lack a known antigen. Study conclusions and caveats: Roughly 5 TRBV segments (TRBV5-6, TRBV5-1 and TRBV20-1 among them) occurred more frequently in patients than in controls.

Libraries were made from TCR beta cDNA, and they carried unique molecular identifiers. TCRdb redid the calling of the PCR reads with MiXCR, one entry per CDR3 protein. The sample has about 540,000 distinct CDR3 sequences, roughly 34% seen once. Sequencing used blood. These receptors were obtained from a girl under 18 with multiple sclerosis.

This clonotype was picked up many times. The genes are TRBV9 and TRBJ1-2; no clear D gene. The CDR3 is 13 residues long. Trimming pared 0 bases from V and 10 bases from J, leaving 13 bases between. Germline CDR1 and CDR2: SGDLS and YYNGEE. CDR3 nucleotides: TGTGCCAGCAGCGTAGATACGGGAACCTTCTACACCTTC. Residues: CASSVDTGTFYTF.

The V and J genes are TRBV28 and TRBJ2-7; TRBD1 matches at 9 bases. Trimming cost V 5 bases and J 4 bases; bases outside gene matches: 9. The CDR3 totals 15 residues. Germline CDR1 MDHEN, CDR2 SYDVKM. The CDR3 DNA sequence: TGTGCCAGCAGTCGCACCACAGACAGGGGGTACGAGCAGTACTTC. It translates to CASSRTTDRGYEQYF.

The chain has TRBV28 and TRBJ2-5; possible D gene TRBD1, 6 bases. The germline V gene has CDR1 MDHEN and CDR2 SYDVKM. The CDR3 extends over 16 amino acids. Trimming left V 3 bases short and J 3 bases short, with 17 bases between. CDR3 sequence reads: CASSFSFTGFEETQYF. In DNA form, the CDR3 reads TGTGCCAGCAGTTTCAGCTTCACAGGGTTTGAAGAGACCCAGTACTTC.

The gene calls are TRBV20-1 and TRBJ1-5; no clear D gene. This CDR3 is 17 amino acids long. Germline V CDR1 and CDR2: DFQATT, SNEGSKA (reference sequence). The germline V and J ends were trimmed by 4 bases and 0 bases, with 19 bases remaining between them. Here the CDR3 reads CSATHQGVTLSNQPQHF. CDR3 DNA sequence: TGCAGTGCTACACACCAAGGAGTTACCCTTAGCAATCAGCCCCAGCATTTT.

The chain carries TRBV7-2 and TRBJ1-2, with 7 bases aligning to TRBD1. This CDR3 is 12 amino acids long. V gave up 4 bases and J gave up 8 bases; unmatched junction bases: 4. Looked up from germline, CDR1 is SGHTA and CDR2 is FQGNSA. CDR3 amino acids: CASSYRDRGYTF. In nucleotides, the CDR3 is TGTGCCAGCAGCTACCGGGACAGAGGCTACACCTTC.

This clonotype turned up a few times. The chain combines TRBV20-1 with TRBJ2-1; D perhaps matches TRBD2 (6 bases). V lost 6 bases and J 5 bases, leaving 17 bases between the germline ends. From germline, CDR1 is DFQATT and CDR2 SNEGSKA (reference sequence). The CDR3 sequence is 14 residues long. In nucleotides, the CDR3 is TGCAGTGCCTCCCCCGGACTATTAGACAATGAGCAGTTCTTC. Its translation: CSASPGLLDNEQFF.

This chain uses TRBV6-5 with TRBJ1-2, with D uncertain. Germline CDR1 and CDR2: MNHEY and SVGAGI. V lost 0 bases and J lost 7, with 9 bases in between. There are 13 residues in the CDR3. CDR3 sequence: CASSYSISAGYTF. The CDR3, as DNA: TGTGCCAGCAGTTACTCGATATCAGCTGGCTACACCTTC.

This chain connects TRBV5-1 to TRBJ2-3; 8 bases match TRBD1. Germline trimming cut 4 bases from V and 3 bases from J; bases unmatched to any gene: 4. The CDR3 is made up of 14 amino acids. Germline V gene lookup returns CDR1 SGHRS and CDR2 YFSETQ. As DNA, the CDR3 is TGCGCCAGCAGCCTGGACAGGGAAACAGATACGCAGTATTTT. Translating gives CASSLDRETDTQYF.

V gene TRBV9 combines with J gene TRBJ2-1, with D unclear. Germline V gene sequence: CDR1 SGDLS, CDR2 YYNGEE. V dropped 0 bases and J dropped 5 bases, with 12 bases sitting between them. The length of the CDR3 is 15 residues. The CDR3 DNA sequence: TGTGCCAGCAGCGTAGCCTCCAAACCCAACAATGAGCAGTTCTTC. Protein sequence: CASSVASKPNNEQFF.

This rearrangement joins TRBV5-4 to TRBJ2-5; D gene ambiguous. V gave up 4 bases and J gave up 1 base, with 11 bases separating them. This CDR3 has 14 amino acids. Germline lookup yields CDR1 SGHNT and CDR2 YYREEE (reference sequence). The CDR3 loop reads CASSPRQTQETQYF. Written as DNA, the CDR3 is TGTGCCAGCAGCCCGAGGCAGACCCAAGAGACCCAGTACTTC.